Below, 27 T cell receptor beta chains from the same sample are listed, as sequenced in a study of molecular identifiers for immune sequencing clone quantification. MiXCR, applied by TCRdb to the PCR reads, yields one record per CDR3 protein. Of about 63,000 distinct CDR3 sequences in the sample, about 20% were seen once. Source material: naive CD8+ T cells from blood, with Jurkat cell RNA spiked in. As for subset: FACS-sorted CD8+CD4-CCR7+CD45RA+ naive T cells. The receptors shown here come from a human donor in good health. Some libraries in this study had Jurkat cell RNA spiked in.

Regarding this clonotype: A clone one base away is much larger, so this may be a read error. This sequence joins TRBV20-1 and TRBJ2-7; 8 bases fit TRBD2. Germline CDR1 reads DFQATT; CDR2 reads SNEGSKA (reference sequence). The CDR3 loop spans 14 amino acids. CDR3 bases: TGCGGTGCTAGAGATCGGGAGGGGGTCTACGAGCAGTACTTC. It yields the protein CGARDREGVYEQYF.

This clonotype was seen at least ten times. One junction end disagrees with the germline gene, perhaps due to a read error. The CDR3 DNA reads as TGTGCCAGTAGTCCCTCCCCGACTAGCTCCCACGAGCAGTACTTC. Its translation is CASSPSPTSSHEQYF. V and J are TRBV19 and TRBJ2-7; 7 bases line up with TRBD2. The CDR3 sequence is 15 residues long. From germline, CDR1 is LNHDA and CDR2 SQIVND (reference sequence). Drawing the rest from reference TRBV19 and TRBJ2-7, the complete variable domain is DGGITQSPKYLFRKEGQNVTLSCEQNLNHDAMYWYRQDPGQGLRLIYYSQIVNDFQKGDIAEGYSVSREKKESFPLTVTSAQKNPTAFYLCASSPSPTSSHEQYFGPGTRLTVT.

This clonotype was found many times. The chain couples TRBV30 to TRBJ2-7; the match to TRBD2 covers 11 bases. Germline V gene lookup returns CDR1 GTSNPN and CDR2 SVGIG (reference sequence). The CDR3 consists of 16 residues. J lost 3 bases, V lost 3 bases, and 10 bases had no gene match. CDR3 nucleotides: TGTGCCTGGAGCCTGAAACCGGGACTAGCGGTCTACGAGCAGTACTTC. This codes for CAWSLKPGLAVYEQYF. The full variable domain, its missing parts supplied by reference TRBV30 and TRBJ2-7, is SQTIHQWPATLVQPVGSPLSLECTVEGTSNPNLYWYRQAAGRGLQLLFYSVGIGQISSEVPQNLSASRPQDRQFILSSKKLLLSDSGFYLCAWSLKPGLAVYEQYFGPGTRLTVT.

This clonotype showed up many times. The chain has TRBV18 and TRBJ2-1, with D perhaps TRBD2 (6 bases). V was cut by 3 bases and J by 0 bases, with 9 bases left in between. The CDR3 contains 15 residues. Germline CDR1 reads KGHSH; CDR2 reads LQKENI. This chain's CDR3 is CASSPSGTSYNEQFF. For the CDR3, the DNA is TGTGCCAGCTCACCTAGCGGAACCTCCTACAATGAGCAGTTCTTC.

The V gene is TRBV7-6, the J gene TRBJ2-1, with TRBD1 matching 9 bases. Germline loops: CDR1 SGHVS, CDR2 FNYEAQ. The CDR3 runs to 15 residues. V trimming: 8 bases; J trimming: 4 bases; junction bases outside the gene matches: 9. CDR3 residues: CASRGGTGFYNEQFF. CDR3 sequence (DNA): TGTGCCAGCCGCGGCGGGACAGGGTTTTACAATGAGCAGTTCTTC.

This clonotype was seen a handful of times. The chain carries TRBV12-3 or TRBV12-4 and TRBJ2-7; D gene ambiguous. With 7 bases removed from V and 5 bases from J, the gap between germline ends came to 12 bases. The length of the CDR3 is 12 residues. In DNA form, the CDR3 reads TGTGCCAGCACCTATCGACCCGACGAGCAGTACTTC. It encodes CASTYRPDEQYF.

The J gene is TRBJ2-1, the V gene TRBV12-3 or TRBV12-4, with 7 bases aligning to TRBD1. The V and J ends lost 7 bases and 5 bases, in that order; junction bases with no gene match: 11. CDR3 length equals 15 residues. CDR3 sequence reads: CASTRPGQPNNEQFF. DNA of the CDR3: TGTGCCAGCACCCGCCCGGGACAGCCAAACAATGAGCAGTTCTTC.

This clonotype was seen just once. The CDR3 sequence is CASSYSTGFYEQYF. For the CDR3, the DNA is TGTGCCAGCAGTTACTCTACGGGGTTCTACGAGCAGTACTTC. V usage is TRBV6-5 and J usage is TRBJ2-7, with D possibly TRBD2 on 5 matching bases. The V gene lost 0 bases and the J gene lost 3 bases, with 9 bases spanning the gap. Per the germline V gene, CDR1 is MNHEY and CDR2 is SVGAGI. The CDR3 is made up of 14 amino acids.

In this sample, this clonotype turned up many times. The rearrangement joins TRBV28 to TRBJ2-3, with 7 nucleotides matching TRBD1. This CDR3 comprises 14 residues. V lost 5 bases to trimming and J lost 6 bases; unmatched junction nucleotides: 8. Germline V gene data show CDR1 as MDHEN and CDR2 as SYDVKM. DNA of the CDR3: TGTGCCAGCAGTCCACAGGGGATTGGGGATACGCAGTATTTT. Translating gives CASSPQGIGDTQYF.

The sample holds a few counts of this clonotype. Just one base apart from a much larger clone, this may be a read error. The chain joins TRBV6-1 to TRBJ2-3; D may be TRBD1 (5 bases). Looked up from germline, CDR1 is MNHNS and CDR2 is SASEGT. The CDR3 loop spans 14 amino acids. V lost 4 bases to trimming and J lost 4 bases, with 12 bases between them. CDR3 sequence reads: CASSGAFRADTQYF. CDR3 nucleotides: TGTGCCAGCAGTGGAGCTTTCAGGGCAGATACGCAGTATTTT.

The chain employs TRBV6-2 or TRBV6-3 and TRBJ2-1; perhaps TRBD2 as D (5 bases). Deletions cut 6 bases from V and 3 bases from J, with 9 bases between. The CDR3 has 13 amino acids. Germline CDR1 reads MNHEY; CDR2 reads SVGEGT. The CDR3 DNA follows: TGTGCCAGCAGCCTAGCTGGCTACAATGAGCAGTTCTTC. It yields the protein CASSLAGYNEQFF.

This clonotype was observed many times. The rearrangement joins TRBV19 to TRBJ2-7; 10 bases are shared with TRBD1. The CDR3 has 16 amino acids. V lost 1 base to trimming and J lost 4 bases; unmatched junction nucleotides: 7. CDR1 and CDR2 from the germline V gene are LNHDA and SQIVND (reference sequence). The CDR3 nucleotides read TGTGCCAGTAGTATAGGTTCGACAGGGGGCTTGTACGAGCAGTACTTC. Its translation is CASSIGSTGGLYEQYF.

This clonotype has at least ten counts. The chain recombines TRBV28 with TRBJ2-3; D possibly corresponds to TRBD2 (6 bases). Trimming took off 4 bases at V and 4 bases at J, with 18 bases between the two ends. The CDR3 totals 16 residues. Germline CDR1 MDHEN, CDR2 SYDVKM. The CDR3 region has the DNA TGTGCCAGCAGTTACCCCACGGGAGCTGCGGCAGATACGCAGTATTTT. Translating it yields CASSYPTGAAADTQYF.

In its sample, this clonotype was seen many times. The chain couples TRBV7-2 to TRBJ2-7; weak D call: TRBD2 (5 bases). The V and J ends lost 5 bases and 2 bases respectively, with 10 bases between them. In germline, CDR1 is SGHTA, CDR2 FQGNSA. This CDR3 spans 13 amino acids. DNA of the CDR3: TGTGCCAGCAGCGGGGAGCGGACCTACGAGCAGTACTTC. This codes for CASSGERTYEQYF.

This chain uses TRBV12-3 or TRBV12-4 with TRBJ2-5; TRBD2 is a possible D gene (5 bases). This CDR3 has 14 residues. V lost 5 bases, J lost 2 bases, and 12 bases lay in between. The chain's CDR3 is CASSPIDYQETQYF. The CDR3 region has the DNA TGTGCCAGCAGTCCAATCGACTATCAAGAGACCCAGTACTTC.

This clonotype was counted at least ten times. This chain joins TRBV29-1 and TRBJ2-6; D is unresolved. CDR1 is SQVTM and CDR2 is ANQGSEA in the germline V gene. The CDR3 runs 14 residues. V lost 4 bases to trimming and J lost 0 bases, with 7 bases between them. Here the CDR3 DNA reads TGCAGCGTTGGGACGGGCTCTGGGGCCAACGTCCTGACTTTC. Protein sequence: CSVGTGSGANVLTF.

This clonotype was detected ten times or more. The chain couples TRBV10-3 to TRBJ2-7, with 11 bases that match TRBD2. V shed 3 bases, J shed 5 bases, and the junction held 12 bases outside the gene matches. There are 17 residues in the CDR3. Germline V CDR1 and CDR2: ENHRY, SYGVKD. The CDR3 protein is CAISELPGLAAGHEQYF. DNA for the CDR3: TGTGCCATCAGTGAACTTCCGGGACTAGCGGCCGGCCACGAGCAGTACTTC.

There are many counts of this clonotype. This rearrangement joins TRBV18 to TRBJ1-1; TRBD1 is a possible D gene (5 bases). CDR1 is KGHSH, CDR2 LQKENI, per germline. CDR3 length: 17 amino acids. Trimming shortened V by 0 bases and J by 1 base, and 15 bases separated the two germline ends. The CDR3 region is CASSPPPPQAPNTEAFF. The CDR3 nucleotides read TGTGCCAGCTCACCACCTCCCCCACAGGCCCCGAACACTGAAGCTTTCTTT.

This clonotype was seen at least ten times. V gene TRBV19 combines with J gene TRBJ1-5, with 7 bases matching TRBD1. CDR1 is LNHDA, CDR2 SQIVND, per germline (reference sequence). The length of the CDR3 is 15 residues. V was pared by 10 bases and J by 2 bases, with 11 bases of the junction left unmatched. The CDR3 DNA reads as TGTGCCACAACGCCCCTTGGGACAGGCAATCAGCCCCAGCATTTT. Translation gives CATTPLGTGNQPQHF.

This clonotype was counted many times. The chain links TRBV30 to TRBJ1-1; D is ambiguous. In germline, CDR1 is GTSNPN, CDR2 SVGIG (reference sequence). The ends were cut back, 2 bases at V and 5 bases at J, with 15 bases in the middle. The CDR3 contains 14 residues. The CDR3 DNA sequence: TGTGCCTGGAGTCCGTTGAGGACGGGGACTGAAGCTTTCTTT. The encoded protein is CAWSPLRTGTEAFF.

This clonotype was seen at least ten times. The CDR3 coding sequence is TGTGCCAGCAGCCAAACCCACGGGACGACCCACAATGAGCAGTTCTTC. Translating it yields CASSQTHGTTHNEQFF. The rearrangement uses TRBV4-2 and TRBJ2-1; D may match TRBD1 or TRBD2 (5 bases each). Germline lookup yields CDR1 LGHNA and CDR2 YNFKEQ. This CDR3 contains 16 residues. V lost 2 bases and J 5 bases, leaving 16 bases between the germline ends.

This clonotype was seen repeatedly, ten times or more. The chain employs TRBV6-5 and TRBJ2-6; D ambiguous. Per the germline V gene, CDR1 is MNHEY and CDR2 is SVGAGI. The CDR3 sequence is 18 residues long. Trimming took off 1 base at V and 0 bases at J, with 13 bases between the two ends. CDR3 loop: CASSYLTTENSGANVLTF. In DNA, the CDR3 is TGTGCCAGCAGTTACTTGACGACCGAAAACTCTGGGGCCAACGTCCTGACTTTC.

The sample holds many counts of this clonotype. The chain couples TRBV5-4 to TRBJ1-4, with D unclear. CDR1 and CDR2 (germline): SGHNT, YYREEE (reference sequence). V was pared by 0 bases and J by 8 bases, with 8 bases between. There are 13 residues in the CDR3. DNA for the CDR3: TGTGCCAGCAGCTTGGGGGCTCGGGAAAAACTGTTTTTT. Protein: CASSLGAREKLFF.

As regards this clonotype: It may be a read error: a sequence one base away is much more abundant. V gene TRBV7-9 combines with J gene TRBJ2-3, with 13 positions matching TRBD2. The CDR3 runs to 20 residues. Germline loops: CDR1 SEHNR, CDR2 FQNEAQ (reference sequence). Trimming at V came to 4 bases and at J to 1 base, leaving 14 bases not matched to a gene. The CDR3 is CASSSHLWTSGSPGTDTQYF. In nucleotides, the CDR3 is TGTGCCAGCAGCTCTCATCTATGGACTAGCGGGAGTCCTGGCACAGATACGCAGTATTTT.

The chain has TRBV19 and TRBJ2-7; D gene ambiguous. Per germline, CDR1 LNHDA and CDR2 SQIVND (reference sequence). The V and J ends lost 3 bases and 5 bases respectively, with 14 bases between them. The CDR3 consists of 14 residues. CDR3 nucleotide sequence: TGTGCCAGTAGTATGTCACTTGGGTTCGACGAGCAGTACTTC. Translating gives CASSMSLGFDEQYF. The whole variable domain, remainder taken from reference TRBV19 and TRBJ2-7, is DGGITQSPKYLFRKEGQNVTLSCEQNLNHDAMYWYRQDPGQGLRLIYYSQIVNDFQKGDIAEGYSVSREKKESFPLTVTSAQKNPTAFYLCASSMSLGFDEQYFGPGTRLTVT.

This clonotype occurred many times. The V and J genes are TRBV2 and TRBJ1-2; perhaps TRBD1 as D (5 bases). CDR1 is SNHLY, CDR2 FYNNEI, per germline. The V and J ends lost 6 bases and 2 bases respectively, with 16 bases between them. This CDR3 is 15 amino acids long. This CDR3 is CASSLTGAVNYGYTF. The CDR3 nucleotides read TGTGCCAGCAGCCTAACCGGGGCAGTCAACTATGGCTACACCTTC.

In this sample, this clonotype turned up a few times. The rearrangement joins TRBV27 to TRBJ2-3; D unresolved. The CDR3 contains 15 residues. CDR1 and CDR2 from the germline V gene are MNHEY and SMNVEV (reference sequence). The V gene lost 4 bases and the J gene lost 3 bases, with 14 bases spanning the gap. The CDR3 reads CASSSAWSDTDTQYF. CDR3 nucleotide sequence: TGTGCCAGCAGTTCGGCCTGGAGTGATACAGATACGCAGTATTTT.